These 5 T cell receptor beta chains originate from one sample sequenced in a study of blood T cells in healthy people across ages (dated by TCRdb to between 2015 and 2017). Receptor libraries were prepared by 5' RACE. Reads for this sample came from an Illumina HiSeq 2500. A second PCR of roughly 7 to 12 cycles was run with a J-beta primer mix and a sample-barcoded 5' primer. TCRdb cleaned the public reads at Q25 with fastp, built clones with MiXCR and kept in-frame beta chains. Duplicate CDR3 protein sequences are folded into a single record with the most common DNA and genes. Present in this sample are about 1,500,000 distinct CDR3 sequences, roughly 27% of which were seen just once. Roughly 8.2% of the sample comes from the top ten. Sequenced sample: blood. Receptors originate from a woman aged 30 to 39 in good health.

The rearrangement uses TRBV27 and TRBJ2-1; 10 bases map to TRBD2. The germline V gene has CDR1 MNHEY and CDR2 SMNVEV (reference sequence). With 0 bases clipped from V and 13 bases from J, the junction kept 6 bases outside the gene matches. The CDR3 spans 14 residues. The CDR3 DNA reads TGTGCCAGCAGTTTATCACCCAGCGGGGGGGCCCAGTTCTTC. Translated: CASSLSPSGGAQFF.

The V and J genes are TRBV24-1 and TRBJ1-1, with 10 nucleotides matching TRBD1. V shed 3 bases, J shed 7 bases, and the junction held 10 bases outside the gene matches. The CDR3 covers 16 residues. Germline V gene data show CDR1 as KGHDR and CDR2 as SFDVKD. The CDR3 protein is CATSDGGQGPRNEAFF. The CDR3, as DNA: TGTGCCACCAGTGATGGGGGACAGGGGCCGCGAAATGAAGCTTTCTTT.

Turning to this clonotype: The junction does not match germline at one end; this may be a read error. The chain's CDR3 is CASTTRETGELVF. The CDR3 nucleotides are TGTGCCAGCACCACACGGGAAACCGGGGAGCTGGTTTTT. The V and J genes are TRBV12-3 or TRBV12-4 and TRBJ2-2; a weak D match, TRBD2 (5 bases). The CDR3 has 13 amino acids.

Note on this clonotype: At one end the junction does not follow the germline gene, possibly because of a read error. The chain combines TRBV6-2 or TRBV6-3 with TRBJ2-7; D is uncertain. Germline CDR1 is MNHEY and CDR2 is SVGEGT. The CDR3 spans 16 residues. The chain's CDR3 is CAGSYSRAIVSYEQYF. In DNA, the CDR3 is TGTGCCGGCAGTTACTCCCGAGCTATTGTCTCCTACGAGCAGTACTTC.

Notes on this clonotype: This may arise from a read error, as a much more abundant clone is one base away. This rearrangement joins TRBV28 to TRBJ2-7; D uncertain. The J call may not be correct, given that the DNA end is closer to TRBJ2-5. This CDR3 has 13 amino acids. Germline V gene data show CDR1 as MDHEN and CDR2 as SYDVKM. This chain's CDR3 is CASTPAAWETQYF. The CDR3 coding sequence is TGTGCCAGCACCCCGGCAGCATGGGAGACCCAGTACTTC.